This TCR beta chain came from a study of cytomegalovirus exposure and HLA in healthy donors. Study observations and caveats: Further analysis was carried out later, and it showed several of the most significant clusters appearing linked to common viral pathogens.

The V and J ends lost 5 bases and 5 bases, in that order; junction bases with no gene match: 15. CDR3 size: 16 residues. Germline V gene sequence: CDR1 MNHEY, CDR2 SMNVEV (reference sequence). In the PCR, 60 Vbeta and 13 Jbeta primers were used. TCRdb keeps only in-frame clones here, not all; method: immunoSEQ multiplex PCR. Of approximately 170,000 clones in the sample, roughly 79% are singletons; the top ten hold roughly 9.7%. Only a few counts were recorded for this clone. Its specificity is unknown. The sequence derives from a young man in good health and CMV-seropositive. The rearrangement joins TRBV27 to TRBJ2-7, with 7 bases that match TRBD2. The sample comprised PBMCs. The DNA of the CDR3 is TGTGCCAGCAGTCCGGCCCTAGTGGGGGGGATTCACGAGCAGTACTTC. Its protein product is CASSPALVGGIHEQYF.